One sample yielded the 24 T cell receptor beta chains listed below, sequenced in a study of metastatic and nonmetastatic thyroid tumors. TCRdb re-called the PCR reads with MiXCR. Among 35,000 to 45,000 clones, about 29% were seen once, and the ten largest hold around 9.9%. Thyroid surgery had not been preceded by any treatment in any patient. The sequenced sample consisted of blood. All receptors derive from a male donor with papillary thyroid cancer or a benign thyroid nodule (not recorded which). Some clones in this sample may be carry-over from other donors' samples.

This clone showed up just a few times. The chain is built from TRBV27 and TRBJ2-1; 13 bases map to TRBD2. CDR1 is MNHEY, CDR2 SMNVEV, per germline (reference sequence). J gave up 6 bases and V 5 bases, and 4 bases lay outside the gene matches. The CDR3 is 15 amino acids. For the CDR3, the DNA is TGTGCCAGCAGTCTATGGACTAGCGGGAGCAATGAGCAGTTCTTC. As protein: CASSLWTSGSNEQFF.

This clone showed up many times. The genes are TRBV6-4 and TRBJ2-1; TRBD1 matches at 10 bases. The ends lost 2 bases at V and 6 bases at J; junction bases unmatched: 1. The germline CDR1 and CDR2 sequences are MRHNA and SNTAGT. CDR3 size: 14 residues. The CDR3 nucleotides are TGTGCCAGCAGTGACGGGACAGGGGCCAATGAGCAGTTCTTC. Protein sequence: CASSDGTGANEQFF.

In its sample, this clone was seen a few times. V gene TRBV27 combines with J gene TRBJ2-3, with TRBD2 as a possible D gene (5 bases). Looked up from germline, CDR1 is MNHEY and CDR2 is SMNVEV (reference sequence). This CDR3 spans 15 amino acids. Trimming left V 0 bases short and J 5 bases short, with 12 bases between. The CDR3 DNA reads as TGTGCCAGCAGTTTATCGGCACTAGTTATAGATACGCAGTATTTT. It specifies CASSLSALVIDTQYF.

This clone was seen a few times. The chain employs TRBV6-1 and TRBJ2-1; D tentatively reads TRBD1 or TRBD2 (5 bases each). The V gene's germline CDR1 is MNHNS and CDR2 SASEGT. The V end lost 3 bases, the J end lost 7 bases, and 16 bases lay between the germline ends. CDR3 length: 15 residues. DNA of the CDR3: TGTGCCAGCAGTGAGATCCCGGGACGGGGAAATGAGCAGTTCTTC. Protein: CASSEIPGRGNEQFF.

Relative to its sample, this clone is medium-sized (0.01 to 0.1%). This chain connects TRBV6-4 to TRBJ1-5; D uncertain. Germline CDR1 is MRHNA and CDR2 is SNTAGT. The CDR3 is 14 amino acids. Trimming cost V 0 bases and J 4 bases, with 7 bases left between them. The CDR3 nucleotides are TGTGCCAGCAGTGACTCGGAAGGGAATCAGCCCCAGCATTTT. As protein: CASSDSEGNQPQHF.

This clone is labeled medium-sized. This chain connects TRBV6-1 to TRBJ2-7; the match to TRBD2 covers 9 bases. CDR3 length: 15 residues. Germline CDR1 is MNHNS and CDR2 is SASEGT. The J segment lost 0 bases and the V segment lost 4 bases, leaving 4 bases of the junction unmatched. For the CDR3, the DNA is TGTGCCAGCAGTGCCTTAGCGGGAGCCTCCTACGAGCAGTACTTC. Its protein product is CASSALAGASYEQYF.

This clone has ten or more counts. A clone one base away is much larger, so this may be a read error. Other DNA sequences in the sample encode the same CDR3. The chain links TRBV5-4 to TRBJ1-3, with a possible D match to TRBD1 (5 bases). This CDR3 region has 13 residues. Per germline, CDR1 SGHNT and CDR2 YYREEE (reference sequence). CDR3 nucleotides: TGCGCCAGCAGCAGGGAGGCTGGAAACACCATATATTTT. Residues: CASSREAGNTIYF.

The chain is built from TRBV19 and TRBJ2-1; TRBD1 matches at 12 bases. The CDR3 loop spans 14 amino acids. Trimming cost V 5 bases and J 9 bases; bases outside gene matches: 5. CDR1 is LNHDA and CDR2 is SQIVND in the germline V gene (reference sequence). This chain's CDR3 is CASSGTGGVGEQFF. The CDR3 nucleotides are TGTGCCAGTAGTGGGACAGGGGGCGTCGGTGAGCAGTTCTTC.

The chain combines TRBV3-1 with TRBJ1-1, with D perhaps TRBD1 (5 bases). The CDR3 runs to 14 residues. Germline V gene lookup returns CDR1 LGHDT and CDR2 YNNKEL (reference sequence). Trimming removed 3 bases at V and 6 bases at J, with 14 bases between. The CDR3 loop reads CASSHSDSVAEAFF. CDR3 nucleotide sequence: TGTGCCAGCAGCCATTCAGACAGTGTCGCTGAAGCTTTCTTT. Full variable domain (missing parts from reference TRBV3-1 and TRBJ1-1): DTAVSQTPKYLVTQMGNDKSIKCEQNLGHDTMYWYKQDSKKFLKIMFSYNNKELIINETVPNRFSPKSPDKAHLNLHINSLELGDSAVYFCASSHSDSVAEAFFGQGTRLTVV.

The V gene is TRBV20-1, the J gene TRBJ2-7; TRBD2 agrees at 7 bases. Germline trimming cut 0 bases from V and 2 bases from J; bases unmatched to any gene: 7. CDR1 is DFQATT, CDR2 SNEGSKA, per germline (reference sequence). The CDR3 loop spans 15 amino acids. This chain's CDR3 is CSARDSKAGPYEQYF. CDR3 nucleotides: TGCAGTGCTAGAGATAGCAAAGCGGGGCCCTACGAGCAGTACTTC.

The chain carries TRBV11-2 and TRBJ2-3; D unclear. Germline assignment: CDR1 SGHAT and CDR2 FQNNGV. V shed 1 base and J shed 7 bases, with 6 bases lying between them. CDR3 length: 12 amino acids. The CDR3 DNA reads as TGTGCCAGCAGCTTAGGAGCGAATACGCAGTATTTT. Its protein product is CASSLGANTQYF.

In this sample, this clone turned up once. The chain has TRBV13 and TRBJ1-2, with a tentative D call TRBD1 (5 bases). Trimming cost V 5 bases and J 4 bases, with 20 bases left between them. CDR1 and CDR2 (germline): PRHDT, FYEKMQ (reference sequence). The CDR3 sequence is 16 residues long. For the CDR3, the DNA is TGTGCCAGCAGCAAAGGCCTCGGGACGGGGATCTATGGCTACACCTTC. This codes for CASSKGLGTGIYGYTF.

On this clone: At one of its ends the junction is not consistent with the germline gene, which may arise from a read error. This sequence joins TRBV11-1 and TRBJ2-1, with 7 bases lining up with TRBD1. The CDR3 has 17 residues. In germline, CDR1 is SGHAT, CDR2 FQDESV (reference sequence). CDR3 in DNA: TGTGCCAGCAGCTCAACTCAATACAGAGGGGGCTGGGATGATCAGTTCTTC. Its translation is CASSSTQYRGGWDDQFF.

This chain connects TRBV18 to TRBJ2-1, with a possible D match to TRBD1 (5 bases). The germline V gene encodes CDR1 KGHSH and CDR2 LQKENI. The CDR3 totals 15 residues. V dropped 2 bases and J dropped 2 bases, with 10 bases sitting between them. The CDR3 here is CASSPRQDTYNEQFF. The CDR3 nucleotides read TGTGCCAGCTCACCAAGGCAGGACACCTACAATGAGCAGTTCTTC.

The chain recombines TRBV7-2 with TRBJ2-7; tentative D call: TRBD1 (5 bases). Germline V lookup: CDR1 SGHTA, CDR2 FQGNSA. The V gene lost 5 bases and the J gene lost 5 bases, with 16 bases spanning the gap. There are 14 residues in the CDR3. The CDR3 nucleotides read TGTGCCAGCAGCCCTTTGCCAGGGATCCACGAGCAGTACTTC. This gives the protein CASSPLPGIHEQYF.

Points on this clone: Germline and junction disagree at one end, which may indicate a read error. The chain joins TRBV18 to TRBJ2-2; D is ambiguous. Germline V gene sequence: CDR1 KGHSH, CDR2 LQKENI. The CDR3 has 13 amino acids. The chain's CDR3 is CASSPSDTRELFF. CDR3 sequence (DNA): TGTGCCAGCTCGCCAAGCGACACCCGGGAGCTGTTTTTT.

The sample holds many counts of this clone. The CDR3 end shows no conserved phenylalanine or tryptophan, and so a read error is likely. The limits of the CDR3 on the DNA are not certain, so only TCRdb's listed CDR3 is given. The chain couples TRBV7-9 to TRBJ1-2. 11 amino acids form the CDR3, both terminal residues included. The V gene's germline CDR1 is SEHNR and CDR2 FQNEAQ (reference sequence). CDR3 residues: CASSLAFDFES.

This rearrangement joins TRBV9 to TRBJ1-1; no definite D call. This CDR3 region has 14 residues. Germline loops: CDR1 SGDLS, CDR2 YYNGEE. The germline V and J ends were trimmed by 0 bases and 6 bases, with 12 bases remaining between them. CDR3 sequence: CASSVDGRVPEAFF. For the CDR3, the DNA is TGTGCCAGCAGCGTAGATGGGCGAGTGCCTGAAGCTTTCTTT.

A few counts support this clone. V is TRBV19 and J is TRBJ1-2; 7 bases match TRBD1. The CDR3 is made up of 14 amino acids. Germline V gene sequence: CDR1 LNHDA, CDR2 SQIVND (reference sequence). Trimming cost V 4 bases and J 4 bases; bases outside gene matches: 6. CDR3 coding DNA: TGTGCCAGTAGTAGGCAGGGACAGAGCTATGGCTACACCTTC. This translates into CASSRQGQSYGYTF. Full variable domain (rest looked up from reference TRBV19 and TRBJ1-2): DGGITQSPKYLFRKEGQNVTLSCEQNLNHDAMYWYRQDPGQGLRLIYYSQIVNDFQKGDIAEGYSVSREKKESFPLTVTSAQKNPTAFYLCASSRQGQSYGYTFGSGTRLTVV.

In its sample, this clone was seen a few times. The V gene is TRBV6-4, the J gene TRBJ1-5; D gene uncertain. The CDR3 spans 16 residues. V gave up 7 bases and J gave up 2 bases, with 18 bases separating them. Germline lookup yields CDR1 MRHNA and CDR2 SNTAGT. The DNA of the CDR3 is TGTGCCAGCACCCCCGACGGAAACCCGGGCAATCAGCCCCAGCATTTT. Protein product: CASTPDGNPGNQPQHF.

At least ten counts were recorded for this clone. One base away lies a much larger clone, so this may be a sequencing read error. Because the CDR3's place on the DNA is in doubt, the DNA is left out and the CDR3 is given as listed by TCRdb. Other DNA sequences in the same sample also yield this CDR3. CDR3 protein: CASSFSRDAVYGCTF. The chain is built from TRBV27 and TRBJ1-2; the table calls TRBD1, which could not be checked here. The CDR3 extends over 15 residues, inclusive of both ends. Germline CDR1 reads MNHEY; CDR2 reads SMNVEV (reference sequence).

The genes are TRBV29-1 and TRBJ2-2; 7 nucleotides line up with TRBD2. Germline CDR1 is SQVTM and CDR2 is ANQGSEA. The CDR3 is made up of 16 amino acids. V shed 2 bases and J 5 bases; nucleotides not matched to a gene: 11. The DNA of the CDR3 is TGCAGCGTTGAATTATTCAGCGGGAAATCGACCGGGGAGCTGTTTTTT. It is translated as CSVELFSGKSTGELFF.

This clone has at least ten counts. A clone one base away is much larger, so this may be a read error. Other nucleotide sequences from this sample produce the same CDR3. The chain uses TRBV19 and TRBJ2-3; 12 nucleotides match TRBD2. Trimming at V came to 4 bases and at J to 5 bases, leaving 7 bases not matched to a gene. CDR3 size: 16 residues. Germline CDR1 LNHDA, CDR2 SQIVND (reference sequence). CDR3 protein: CASSSSRLAGVDTQYF. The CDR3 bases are TGTGCCAGTAGTAGCTCCAGACTAGCGGGAGTAGATACGCAGTATTTT.

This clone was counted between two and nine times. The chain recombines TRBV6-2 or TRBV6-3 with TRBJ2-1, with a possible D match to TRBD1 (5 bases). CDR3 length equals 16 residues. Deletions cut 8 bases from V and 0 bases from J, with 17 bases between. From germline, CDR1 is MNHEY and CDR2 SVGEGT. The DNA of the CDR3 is TGTGCCAGCTCTCCACCACCAGGGATCTCCTACAATGAGCAGTTCTTC. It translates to CASSPPPGISYNEQFF.